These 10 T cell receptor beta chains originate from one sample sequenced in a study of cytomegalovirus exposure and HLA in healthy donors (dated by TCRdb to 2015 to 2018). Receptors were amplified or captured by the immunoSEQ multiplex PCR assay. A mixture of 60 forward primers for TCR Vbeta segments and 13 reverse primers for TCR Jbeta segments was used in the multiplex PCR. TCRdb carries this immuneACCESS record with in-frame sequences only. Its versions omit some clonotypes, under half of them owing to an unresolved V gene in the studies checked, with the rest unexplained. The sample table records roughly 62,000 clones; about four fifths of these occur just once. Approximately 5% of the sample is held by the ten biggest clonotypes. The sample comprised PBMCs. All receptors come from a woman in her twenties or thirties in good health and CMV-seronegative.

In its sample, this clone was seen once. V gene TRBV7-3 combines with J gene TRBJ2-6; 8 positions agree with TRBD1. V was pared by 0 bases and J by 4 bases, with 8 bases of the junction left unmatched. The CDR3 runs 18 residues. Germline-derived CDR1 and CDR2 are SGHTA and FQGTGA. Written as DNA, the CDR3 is TGTGCCAGCAGCTTAACGTCAAGGACAGGGACCGGGGCCAACGTCCTGACTTTC. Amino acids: CASSLTSRTGTGANVLTF.

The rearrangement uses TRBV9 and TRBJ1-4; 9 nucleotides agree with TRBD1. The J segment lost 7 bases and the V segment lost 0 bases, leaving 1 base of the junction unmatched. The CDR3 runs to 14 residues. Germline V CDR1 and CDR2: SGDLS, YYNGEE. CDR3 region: CASSVGQGGEKLFF. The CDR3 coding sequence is TGTGCCAGCAGCGTAGGACAGGGGGGTGAAAAACTGTTTTTT.

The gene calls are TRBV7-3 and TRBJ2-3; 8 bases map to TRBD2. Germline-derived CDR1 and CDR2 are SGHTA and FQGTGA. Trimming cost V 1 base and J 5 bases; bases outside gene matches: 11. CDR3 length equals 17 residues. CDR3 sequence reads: CASSLMASGWRVDTQYF. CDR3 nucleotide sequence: TGTGCCAGCAGCTTAATGGCTAGCGGGTGGAGAGTAGATACGCAGTATTTT.

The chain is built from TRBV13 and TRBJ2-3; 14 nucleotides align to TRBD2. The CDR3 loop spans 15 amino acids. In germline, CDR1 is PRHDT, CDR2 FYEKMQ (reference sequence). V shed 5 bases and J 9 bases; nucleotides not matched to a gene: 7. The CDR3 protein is CASSVTGTSGRTQYF. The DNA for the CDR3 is TGTGCCAGCAGCGTAACCGGGACTAGCGGGAGAACGCAGTATTTT.

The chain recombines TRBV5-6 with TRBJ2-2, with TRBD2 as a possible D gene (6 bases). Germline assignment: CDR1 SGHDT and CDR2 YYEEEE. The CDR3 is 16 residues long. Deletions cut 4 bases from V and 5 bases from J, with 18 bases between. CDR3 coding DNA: TGTGCCAGCAGCCCGAAAACCGGGGGTATGACCGGGGAGCTGTTTTTT. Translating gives CASSPKTGGMTGELFF.

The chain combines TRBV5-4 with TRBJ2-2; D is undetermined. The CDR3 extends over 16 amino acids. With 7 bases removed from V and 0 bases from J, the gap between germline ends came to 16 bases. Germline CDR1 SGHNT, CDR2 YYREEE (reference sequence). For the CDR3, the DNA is TGTGCCAGCTCCCTTGAGAGCCAACCGAACACCGGGGAGCTGTTTTTT. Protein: CASSLESQPNTGELFF.

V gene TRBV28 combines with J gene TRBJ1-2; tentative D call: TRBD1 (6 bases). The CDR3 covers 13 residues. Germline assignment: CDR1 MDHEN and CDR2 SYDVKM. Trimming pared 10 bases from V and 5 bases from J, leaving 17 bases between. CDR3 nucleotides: TGTGCCACTCTAACAGGGTTCTCATATGGCTACACCTTC. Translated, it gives CATLTGFSYGYTF.

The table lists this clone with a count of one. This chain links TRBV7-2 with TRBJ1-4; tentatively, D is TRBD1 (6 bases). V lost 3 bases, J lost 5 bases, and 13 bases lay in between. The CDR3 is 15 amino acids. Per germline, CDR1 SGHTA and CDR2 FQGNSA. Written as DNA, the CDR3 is TGTGCCAGCAGCTTCTCCGGACAGTCCAATGAAAAACTGTTTTTT. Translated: CASSFSGQSNEKLFF. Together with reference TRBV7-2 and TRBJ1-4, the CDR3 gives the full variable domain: GAGVSQSPSNKVTEKGKDVELRCDPISGHTALYWYRQSLGQGLEFLIYFQGNSAPDKSGLPSDRFSAERTGGSVSTLTIQRTQQEDSAVYLCASSFSGQSNEKLFFGSGTQLSVL.

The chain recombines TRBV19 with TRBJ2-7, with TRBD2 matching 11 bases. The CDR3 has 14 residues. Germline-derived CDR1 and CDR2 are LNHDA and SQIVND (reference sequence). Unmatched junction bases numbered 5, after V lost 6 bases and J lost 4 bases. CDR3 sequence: CASSPGTSGYEQYF. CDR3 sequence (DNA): TGTGCCAGTAGCCCCGGGACTAGCGGTTACGAGCAGTACTTC.

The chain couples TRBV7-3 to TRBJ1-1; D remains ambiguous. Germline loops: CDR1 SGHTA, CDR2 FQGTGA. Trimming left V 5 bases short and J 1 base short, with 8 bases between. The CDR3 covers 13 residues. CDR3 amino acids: CASSVRQNTEAFF. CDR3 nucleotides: TGTGCCAGCAGCGTAAGACAGAACACTGAAGCTTTCTTT.